This T cell receptor (beta chain) appears in the sequencing data of a study of T cells after yellow fever vaccination (dated by TCRdb to about 2019). A note on the overall study: Libraries from fractions with low cell numbers were prepared with the SMART-Seq v4 Ultra Low Input RNA kit. Blood was drawn at multiple timepoints before and after primary and secondary immunization, with bulk PBMC replicates and cell subsets isolated. Two healthy male donors made up the cohort, one aged 18 to 29 years and the other aged 30 to 39 years. To follow T-cell clones before and after both primary and booster YFV17D yellow fever vaccination, bulk TCR alpha and beta repertoires underwent longitudinal sequencing.

TCRdb lists the instrument as Illumina NovaSeq 6000. TCR cDNA was synthesized by 5'RACE template switching, through which a universal primer site and unique molecular identifiers were introduced. Priming for cDNA synthesis came from both the TCR alpha and TCR beta constant segments. Libraries were amplified in two PCR steps, with sample barcodes and sequencing adapters added in the second step. Sequencing of the libraries was done on either Illumina HiSeq 2500 (2x100 bp) or NovaSeq (2x150 bp). Per the original workflow: MIGEC handled demultiplexing of reads and collapsing into UMI consensus sequences, while MiXCR performed V(D)J alignment. Vaccine-responding clonotypes were defined with edgeR using replicate PBMC samples, requiring FDR below 0.01 and a log2 fold change above 5 up to day 15. Each bulk clonotype received a CD4 or CD8 identity based on whether the sequenced CD4 or CD8 repertoire contained that clonotype at higher abundance. The raw public data were reprocessed by TCRdb itself: fastp quality trimming at Q25, MiXCR clonotype calling, in-frame beta chains only. Rows with a matching CDR3 protein are joined into one entry that keeps the most common DNA and genes. What appears here as the V and J calls and clone size reflects TCRdb's work, not the paper's. Recorded for this sample are fewer than 400,000 distinct CDR3 sequences; about 10% of them occurred a single time. The ten biggest clones cover 3% to 4% of the sample.

Points on this clonotype: This clone's antigen is unknown. No much larger clone exists at a distance of one base, and base qualities are not known.

The treatment or condition label here, explained by the study, means: live attenuated yellow fever vaccine strain. A standard Ficoll-Paque protocol was used to isolate PBMCs from peripheral blood. Dynabeads CD4 and CD8 positive selection kits were used to isolate CD4 and CD8 T-cell fractions. TriZol was used to extract RNA from bulk PBMCs, CD4 and CD8 fractions, and dextramer-positive and dextramer-negative fractions. V gives up 0 bases and J gives up 7 bases, and the segment between their germline ends measures 9 bases. The CDR3 runs 13 amino acids, cysteine and phenylalanine included. Only CDR3 DNA is held: 39 bases, read in frame from base 1. For CDR1 and CDR2, the germline V gene lists SGHTA and FQGNSA. Study-wide conclusions, independent of this receptor: Computational filtering was required because FACS-sorted repertoires could contain abundant contaminating clonotypes from the bulk population. Compared with the primary T-cell response, the secondary T-cell response was weaker but faster, peaking on day 5 rather than day 15. Most clones expanded after primary vaccination were re-detected after the booster (almost 97% of CD4 and about 88% of CD8), suggesting broad memory maintenance. A small share of clonotypes was detected in both CD4 and CD8 compartments, with the overlap likely arising from convergent recombination. The study included only a couple of donors, which limits how far the findings can be generalized.

This TCR came from a man younger than 35 who received the YFV17D yellow fever vaccine. This sample comprised CD4+ T cells sorted from PBMCs, obtained 45 days after the yellow fever booster vaccination. The sequence is built from TRBV7-2 and TRBJ1-2; no D gene can be assigned with confidence. The DNA sequence is given as TGTGCCAGCAGCTTAGCGACCGTCCCTGGCTACACCTTC. Translated, it gives CASSLATVPGYTF.